A selection of T cell receptor beta chains follows, all from one sample in a study of blood T cell repertoires in COVID-19. Sequenced by immunoSEQ multiplex PCR; TCRdb stores in-frame clones only, minus some. The sample shows fewer than 400,000 clones, 90% of them seen only once. Sequenced: PBMCs or T cells enriched from blood (not recorded which). The receptors derive from a woman aged 25 to 39 who had been exposed to COVID-19. CDR3s include the opening cysteine and the closing phenylalanine or tryptophan. The D gene is left open where the match is weak. The size entry is marked missing in some rows and otherwise reads once, few, many or a size class.

V	size	D	J	DNA	CDR3
TRBV5-4	-	-	TRBJ1-1	TGTGCCAGCAGCTACTTGAACACTGAAGCTTTCTTT	CASSYLNTEAFF
TRBV5-1	-	-	TRBJ2-7	TGCGCCAGCAGCCTCTTCGGGGGGCTCGACTACGAGCAGTACTTC	CASSLFGGLDYEQYF
TRBV30	-	TRBD1	TRBJ1-1	TGTGCCTGGAGTCGGCAGGGGGGAGTTAGGGCTTTCTTT	CAWSRQGGVRAFF
TRBV27	-	-	TRBJ1-1	TGTGTCAGCGGACTTGTCGGCTCGAACACTGAAGCTTTCTTT	CVSGLVGSNTEAFF
TRBV3-1/TRBV3-2	-	-	TRBJ1-4	TGTGCCAGCAGCCAAGCCACTTCTGTGGCCGGGCTGTTTTTT	CASSQATSVAGLFF
TRBV5-1	-	-	TRBJ1-3	TGCGCCAGCAGCTTGAGGGGTCAGGGTTCTGGAAACACCATATATTTT	CASSLRGQGSGNTIYF
TRBV4-1	-	TRBD1	TRBJ1-2	TGCGCCAGCAGCCAACCGAGGGGGACAGGGCCTCGCTATGGCTACACCTTC	CASSQPRGTGPRYGYTF
TRBV2	-	-	TRBJ2-5	TGTGCCAGCAGTGAAAGTTGGGACTTAGCGCAAGAGACCCAGTACTTC	CASSESWDLAQETQYF
TRBV4-3	-	-	TRBJ1-2	TGCGCCAGCAGCACACAGGTTAACTATGGCTACACCTTC	CASSTQVNYGYTF
TRBV5-6	-	TRBD1	TRBJ1-5	TGTGCCAGCAGCTTGGGACAGGGGGGCAATCAGCCCCAGCATTTT	CASSLGQGGNQPQHF
TRBV12-5	-	-	TRBJ1-1	TGTGCTAGTGGTCCCCGGACAGTAATGAACACTGAAGCTTTCTTT	CASGPRTVMNTEAFF
TRBV9	-	-	TRBJ2-1	TGTGCCAGCAGCGTAGTGCCGGGTGATGACGATGAGCAGTTCTTC	CASSVVPGDDDEQFF
TRBV12-3/TRBV12-4	-	-	TRBJ2-1	TGTGCCAGCCGTTCCAGTCTAGGGGATGAGCAGTTCTTC	CASRSSLGDEQFF
TRBV5-1	-	-	TRBJ1-2	TGCGCCACCAAACCGCAGGGCTTTATGGGCTATGGCTACACCTTC	CATKPQGFMGYGYTF
TRBV28	once	TRBD1	TRBJ1-6	TGTGCCAGCAGTCTACTGGGACAGGGTGATTCACCCCTCCACTTT	CASSLLGQGDSPLHF
TRBV5-5	-	TRBD1	TRBJ1-6	TGTGCCAGCAGCTTGGAGTGGGTCGGGCAGGGGGTTAATTCACCCCTCCACTTT	CASSLEWVGQGVNSPLHF
TRBV5-4	-	-	TRBJ2-5	TGTGCCAGCAGCCCCCAGCGGGTAGAGACCCAGTACTTC	CASSPQRVETQYF
TRBV30	-	-	TRBJ2-3	TGTGCCTGGAGCCAGGGCACAGATACGCAGTATTTT	CAWSQGTDTQYF
TRBV5-1	-	TRBD2	TRBJ2-1	TGCGCCAGCAGCTTGGTAACCCCGGGACTAGCGGACTACAATGAGCAGTTCTTC	CASSLVTPGLADYNEQFF
TRBV7-3	-	-	TRBJ2-1	TGTGCCAGCAGGGGGGCGGGTGAGCAGTTCTTC	CASRGAGEQFF
TRBV7-6	-	TRBD1	TRBJ1-2	TGTGCCAGCAGCCCGGGACCGGGACAGGGTTTAGGCTATGGCTACACCTTC	CASSPGPGQGLGYGYTF
TRBV6-6	-	TRBD1	TRBJ2-3	TGTGCCAGCAGTCTAAGACAGGGAACAGATACGCAGTATTTT	CASSLRQGTDTQYF
TRBV18	-	-	TRBJ2-7	TGTGCCAGCTCACTGGGTCCCGTACAGGGCACCTACGAGCAGTACTTC	CASSLGPVQGTYEQYF
TRBV5-1	-	TRBD1	TRBJ1-1	TGCGCCAGCAGCTTGGGGGGCGACAGGGGTACTGAAGCTTTCTTT	CASSLGGDRGTEAFF
TRBV2	-	-	TRBJ1-6	TGTGCCAGCAGTGTTATGGAGAATTCACCCCTCCACTTT	CASSVMENSPLHF
TRBV11-2	-	TRBD1	TRBJ1-5	TGTGCCAGCAGCTTAGGGACAGGTGACATGGACAATCAGCCCCAGCATTTT	CASSLGTGDMDNQPQHF
TRBV6-1	-	TRBD2	TRBJ2-3	TGTGCCAGCAGTGAACCGGGGGGGGGCCAGGGAGATACGCAGTATTTT	CASSEPGGGQGDTQYF
TRBV7-9	-	TRBD2	TRBJ2-1	TGTGCCAGCAGCCCACCGCTCCGACTAGCTAGGTACAATGAGCAGTTCTTC	CASSPPLRLARYNEQFF
TRBV12-2	-	-	TRBJ2-2	TGTGCAAGTCGCTTAGAAGGGCAGGGGCACGACGGGGAGCTGTTTTTT	CASRLEGQGHDGELFF
TRBV11-2	-	TRBD2	TRBJ2-5	TGTGCCAGCAGCTTCAGGCTAGCGGGGGTAGTAGAGACCCAGTACTTC	CASSFRLAGVVETQYF